This T cell receptor beta chain is from a study of human T cells and chemical hapten exposure. Unique molecular identifiers were attached to individual cDNA molecules during library preparation. MiXCR was run by TCRdb on the RACE reads, yielding one entry per CDR3 protein. This sample yields 150,000 to 200,000 distinct CDR3 sequences, of which roughly 30% are seen a single time; 2.9% belongs to the top ten. Germline assignment: CDR1 MNHNS and CDR2 SASEGT. The CDR3 loop spans 14 amino acids. V lost 4 bases to trimming and J lost 3 bases; unmatched junction nucleotides: 2. As to time point: pre-sensitization, week 0. The treatment is: therapeutic diphenylcyclopropenone sensitization with weekly scalp DPC.

This chain joins TRBV6-1 and TRBJ1-1; 10 bases align to TRBD1. The clonotype was recovered from a woman in her 30s with alopecia areata. Some clones in this sample may be carry-over from other donors' samples. This material consisted of whole blood, taken in connection with sensitization to the hapten diphenylcyclopropenone (DPC). The CDR3 protein is CASSGTGGYTEAFF. CDR3 DNA: TGTGCCAGCAGTGGGACAGGGGGGTACACTGAAGCTTTCTTT.